The entry below gives a single T cell receptor (beta chain) sequence along with its context. Only in-frame clones appear in the TCRdb table, and some are missing; sequencing was by immunoSEQ multiplex PCR. Of about 170,000 clones in the sample, 90% to 95% are singletons; the top ten hold 1.3%. Germline values: CDR1 SGHRS, CDR2 YFSETQ. V dropped 3 bases and J dropped 4 bases, with 10 bases sitting between them. The CDR3 is 14 residues long. This sample was included in a study of control samples from healthy donors and cancer patients. The sample was blood. The genes are TRBV5-1 and TRBJ2-2, with D unresolved. The clonotype was recovered from a woman between 18 and 29 years old in good health. The DNA of the CDR3 is TGCGCCAGCAGCTCCAAGTTGGGCACCGGGGAGCTGTTTTTT. Its protein product is CASSSKLGTGELFF.